Described below is a single T cell receptor (beta chain) sequence and its context. The data stem from a study of shared clonotypes between healthy human individuals. Germline CDR1 reads SGHAT; CDR2 reads FQNNGV. This CDR3 has 16 amino acids. V was pared by 3 bases and J by 0 bases, with 14 bases between. Assay: immunoSEQ multiplex PCR; the TCRdb copy retains only in-frame clones and omits some. Counted here are roughly 640,000 clones, around 97% occurring once; the ten biggest clones make up about 0.06%. Sequenced input: naive CD4+ T cells sorted from blood. As to subset: CD45RA+ positively selected. The rearrangement uses TRBV11-2 and TRBJ2-5; D uncertain. The source is a woman aged 25 to 39 in good health. CDR3 protein: CASSLTIGRDQETQYF. CDR3 DNA sequence: TGTGCCAGCAGCTTGACCATAGGACGAGACCAAGAGACCCAGTACTTC.